A single sample is the source of the 29 T cell receptor beta chains below, sequenced in a study of T cell responses to AZD1222 COVID-19 vaccine. Sequencing was performed with immunoSEQ multiplex PCR; in TCRdb, only in-frame clones are kept and a portion is missing. Of 150,000 to 200,000 clones listed, 94% were seen once; the top ten hold 0.64%. The sequenced sample was peripheral blood, obtained on day 0 of AZD1222 vaccination. The receptors were sampled from an adult in good health.

The chain couples TRBV20-1 to TRBJ2-1; 10 nucleotides match TRBD2. V dropped 6 bases and J dropped 3; count of bases not matched to a gene: 5. CDR1 and CDR2 from the germline V gene are DFQATT and SNEGSKA (reference sequence). CDR3 length equals 14 residues. The CDR3 DNA is TGCAGTGCGAGTGGACTAGCGGACTACAATGAGCAGTTCTTC. Translating gives CSASGLADYNEQFF.

V usage is TRBV10-1 and J usage is TRBJ1-1, with a tentative D call TRBD1 (6 bases). Trimming shortened V by 8 bases and J by 5 bases, and 12 bases separated the two germline ends. Germline loops: CDR1 WNHNN, CDR2 SYGVQD (reference sequence). CDR3 length: 12 amino acids. This CDR3 reads CASGYGQTEAFF. DNA of the CDR3: TGCGCCAGCGGCTATGGACAGACTGAAGCTTTCTTT.

The genes are TRBV18 and TRBJ1-1, with 8 bases lining up with TRBD1. CDR3 length: 16 residues. Unmatched junction bases numbered 9, after V lost 6 bases and J lost 0 bases. Germline V CDR1 and CDR2: KGHSH, LQKENI. The CDR3 DNA follows: TGTGCCAGCTCCTTAGACAGGGGCATCATGAACACTGAAGCTTTCTTT. This gives the protein CASSLDRGIMNTEAFF.

The J gene is TRBJ1-6, the V gene TRBV4-1, with TRBD1 matching over 8 bases. The germline CDR1 and CDR2 sequences are MGHRA and YSYEKL. This CDR3 comprises 14 residues. The junction had 4 bases not matched to a gene; V was cut back by 4 bases and J by 8 bases. The CDR3 DNA reads TGCGCCAGCAGCCTAGGGACAGGAGATTCACCCCTCCACTTT. Its protein product is CASSLGTGDSPLHF.

The chain links TRBV12-3 or TRBV12-4 to TRBJ2-7; D unresolved. The V end was cut by 7 bases, the J end by 2 bases, with 12 bases between. CDR3 length: 13 residues. As DNA, the CDR3 is TGTGCCAGCACCGAGGCAAGTACCTACGAGCAGTACTTC. It encodes CASTEASTYEQYF.

In this sample, this clone turned up once. This chain connects TRBV11-3 to TRBJ2-2; D perhaps matches TRBD1 (5 bases). The CDR3 consists of 14 residues. V lost 3 bases to trimming and J lost 7 bases, with 12 bases between them. Germline assignment: CDR1 SGHNT and CDR2 YENEEA. The CDR3 coding sequence is TGTGCCAGCAGCTTGGGGCACGACGGCGGGGAGCTGTTTTTT. It is translated as CASSLGHDGGELFF.

J is TRBJ2-2 and V is TRBV5-5, with a possible D match to TRBD1 (5 bases). This CDR3 comprises 15 residues. Germline V gives CDR1 SGHKS, CDR2 YYEKEE (reference sequence). Trimming removed 3 bases at V and 1 base at J, with 10 bases between. CDR3 bases: TGTGCCAGCAGCTCAGGGCCAGGGAACACCGGGGAGCTGTTTTTT. The encoded protein is CASSSGPGNTGELFF.

This CDR3 reads CASSFEAGGGNNEQFF. CDR3 in DNA: TGTGCCAGCAGTTTCGAGGCGGGAGGAGGGAACAATGAGCAGTTCTTC. The chain couples TRBV27 to TRBJ2-1; 8 nucleotides match TRBD2. Germline V lookup: CDR1 MNHEY, CDR2 SMNVEV (reference sequence). With 3 bases clipped from V and 5 bases from J, the junction kept 9 bases outside the gene matches. The CDR3 is made up of 16 amino acids.

This clone was picked up one time. The gene calls are TRBV28 and TRBJ1-1; D call uncertain. Trimming left V 7 bases short and J 4 bases short, with 10 bases between. Germline V gene sequence: CDR1 MDHEN, CDR2 SYDVKM. This CDR3 comprises 12 residues. The CDR3 DNA sequence: TGTGCCAGCACACCTCGGGGCACTGAAGCTTTCTTT. It translates to CASTPRGTEAFF.

The chain couples TRBV14 to TRBJ2-7; no firm D call. With 4 bases removed from V and 0 bases from J, the gap between germline ends came to 10 bases. The CDR3 consists of 14 residues. Germline lookup yields CDR1 SGHDN and CDR2 FVKESK. The CDR3: CASSRTTISYEQYF. CDR3 in DNA: TGTGCCAGCAGCCGGACCACCATCTCCTACGAGCAGTACTTC.

The CDR3 nucleotides are TGTGCCAGCAGTTTACAGGGCCATCAGCCCCAGCATTTT. This codes for CASSLQGHQPQHF. V is TRBV6-5 and J is TRBJ1-5, with D tentatively TRBD1 (6 bases). V was clipped by 4 bases and J by 5 bases, with 9 bases between them. Germline CDR1 MNHEY, CDR2 SVGAGI. The CDR3 spans 13 residues.

V usage is TRBV27 and J usage is TRBJ2-1, with a weak D call TRBD2 (5 bases). From germline, CDR1 is MNHEY and CDR2 SMNVEV (reference sequence). Trimming removed 5 bases from V and 9 bases from J, with 14 bases in between. This CDR3 contains 13 residues. The CDR3 loop reads CASSPFEGGEQFF. As DNA, the CDR3 is TGTGCCAGCAGTCCCTTCGAGGGCGGTGAGCAGTTCTTC.

The gene calls are TRBV10-2 and TRBJ1-1; the D is unclear. The CDR3 runs to 16 residues. Trimming stripped 4 bases from V and 6 bases from J, with 21 bases between. Germline V gene lookup returns CDR1 WSHSY and CDR2 SAAADI. CDR3 sequence reads: CASSVRQSTAPAEAFF. The CDR3 region has the DNA TGCGCCAGCAGTGTTCGGCAGTCAACCGCCCCGGCTGAAGCTTTCTTT.

This rearrangement joins TRBV7-6 to TRBJ2-2; 9 bases agree with TRBD2. CDR1 SGHVS and CDR2 FNYEAQ come from the germline V gene. CDR3 length: 17 residues. J gave up 7 bases and V 3 bases, and 12 bases lay outside the gene matches. DNA for the CDR3: TGTGCCAGCAGCTTGCGCATAACTAGCGGGCCGGGCGGGGAGCTGTTTTTT. It encodes CASSLRITSGPGGELFF.

CDR3 sequence reads: CAIAGRSGNTIYF. The CDR3 DNA reads as TGTGCCATCGCAGGCCGCTCTGGAAACACCATATATTTT. V usage is TRBV10-3 and J usage is TRBJ1-3; D is uncertain. This CDR3 spans 13 amino acids. Germline lookup yields CDR1 ENHRY and CDR2 SYGVKD. Trimming left V 8 bases short and J 0 bases short, with 8 bases between.

The chain recombines TRBV6-5 with TRBJ2-1; D is uncertain. The CDR3 is 13 amino acids. The germline CDR1 and CDR2 sequences are MNHEY and SVGAGI. V was cut by 5 bases and J by 4 bases, with 9 bases left in between. The CDR3 DNA reads as TGTGCCAGCAGTACAGACTGGTACAATGAGCAGTTCTTC. Its protein is CASSTDWYNEQFF.

The chain combines TRBV7-2 with TRBJ2-3; 8 bases match TRBD2. Germline lookup yields CDR1 SGHTA and CDR2 FQGNSA. Germline trimming cut 3 bases from V and 4 bases from J; bases unmatched to any gene: 6. The CDR3 spans 15 residues. The CDR3 sequence is CASSLGLVFADTQYF. The CDR3 coding sequence is TGTGCCAGCAGCTTGGGACTAGTGTTTGCAGATACGCAGTATTTT.

This chain uses TRBV11-2 with TRBJ2-2, with a tentative D call TRBD2 (6 bases). Germline lookup yields CDR1 SGHAT and CDR2 FQNNGV. Trimming removed 5 bases from V and 7 bases from J, with 20 bases in between. The length of the CDR3 is 16 residues. The CDR3 sequence is CASSGMGGMANGELFF. Written as DNA, the CDR3 is TGTGCCAGCAGCGGTATGGGAGGTATGGCGAACGGGGAGCTGTTTTTT.

The chain recombines TRBV7-2 with TRBJ1-2, with D possibly being TRBD1 (6 bases). The CDR3 runs 12 residues. V was clipped by 2 bases and J by 8 bases, with 9 bases between them. Per the germline V gene, CDR1 is SGHTA and CDR2 is FQGNSA. In DNA, the CDR3 is TGTGCCAGCAGCTTAACAGGGCGAGGCTACACCTTC. It yields the protein CASSLTGRGYTF. Supplemented by reference TRBV7-2 and TRBJ1-2, the full variable domain reads GAGVSQSPSNKVTEKGKDVELRCDPISGHTALYWYRQSLGQGLEFLIYFQGNSAPDKSGLPSDRFSAERTGGSVSTLTIQRTQQEDSAVYLCASSLTGRGYTFGSGTRLTVV.

V gene TRBV5-1 combines with J gene TRBJ1-5; perhaps TRBD1 as D (5 bases). This CDR3 has 15 amino acids. The V gene's germline CDR1 is SGHRS and CDR2 YFSETQ. Trimming cost V 0 bases and J 4 bases, with 11 bases left between them. The CDR3 sequence is CASSLGQGANQPQHF. The CDR3 region has the DNA TGCGCCAGCAGCTTGGGGCAGGGTGCAAATCAGCCCCAGCATTTT. The whole variable domain, filled in from reference TRBV5-1 and TRBJ1-5, reads KAGVTQTPRYLIKTRGQQVTLSCSPISGHRSVSWYQQTPGQGLQFLFEYFSETQRNKGNFPGRFSGRQFSNSRSEMNVSTLELGDSALYLCASSLGQGANQPQHFGDGTRLSIL.

The chain has TRBV7-3 and TRBJ1-1; D may be TRBD1 (5 bases). There are 15 residues in the CDR3. Trimming removed 5 bases from V and 10 bases from J, with 23 bases in between. The germline CDR1 and CDR2 sequences are SGHTA and FQGTGA. CDR3 DNA: TGTGCCAGCAGCCCCCCCGGAGTGAGGGGAATTGGAGCTTTCTTT. It is translated as CASSPPGVRGIGAFF. The entire variable domain, with the rest obtained from reference TRBV7-3 and TRBJ1-1, is as follows: GAGVSQTPSNKVTEKGKYVELRCDPISGHTALYWYRQSLGQGPEFLIYFQGTGAADDSGLPNDRFFAVRPEGSVSTLKIQRTERGDSAVYLCASSPPGVRGIGAFFGQGTRLTVV.

The CDR3 DNA reads TGTGCCAGCAGTTTCCGCGAGAGGAACACTGAAGCTTTCTTT. Translation: CASSFRERNTEAFF. The chain carries TRBV27 and TRBJ1-1; D unclear. There are 14 residues in the CDR3. Trimming shortened V by 3 bases and J by 1 base, and 9 bases separated the two germline ends. CDR1 MNHEY and CDR2 SMNVEV come from the germline V gene (reference sequence).

CDR3 protein: CASSLRLAPSEEQYF. CDR3 nucleotide sequence: TGTGCCAGCAGCTTACGACTAGCCCCCTCGGAAGAGCAGTACTTC. The chain recombines TRBV9 with TRBJ2-7; 7 bases align to TRBD2. Germline V lookup: CDR1 SGDLS, CDR2 YYNGEE. This CDR3 spans 15 amino acids. V was clipped by 4 bases and J by 7 bases; unmatched bases: 14.

The rearrangement uses TRBV9 and TRBJ1-2; D gene unclear. CDR3 size: 12 residues. The germline CDR1 and CDR2 sequences are SGDLS and YYNGEE. Trimming shortened V by 3 bases and J by 6 bases, and 9 bases separated the two germline ends. The CDR3 spells CASSAYTDGYTF. The CDR3 DNA reads as TGTGCCAGCAGCGCATACACGGATGGCTACACCTTC.

This clone was found once. The gene calls are TRBV6-5 and TRBJ1-5; TRBD1 matches 8 bases. V lost 4 bases and J lost 7; bases outside the gene matches: 6. The CDR3 has 14 residues. Germline loops: CDR1 MNHEY, CDR2 SVGAGI. The chain's CDR3 is CASSSQGAGQPQHF. The CDR3 coding sequence is TGTGCCAGCAGTTCCCAGGGGGCAGGGCAGCCCCAGCATTTT.

The CDR3 sequence: CASSLDYGGYEQYF. CDR3 nucleotides: TGTGCCAGCAGCTTGGACTACGGGGGATACGAGCAGTACTTC. This chain joins TRBV5-5 and TRBJ2-7, with D possibly TRBD2 on 6 matching bases. V was shortened by 0 bases and J by 4 bases, with 11 bases between the two germline ends. CDR1 SGHKS and CDR2 YYEKEE come from the germline V gene (reference sequence). The CDR3 is made up of 14 amino acids.

This chain links TRBV6-1 with TRBJ2-7; D is uncertain. V lost 0 bases, J lost 2 bases, and 14 bases lay in between. CDR3 length: 16 residues. Germline V lookup: CDR1 MNHNS, CDR2 SASEGT. For the CDR3, the DNA is TGTGCCAGCAGTGAAGCGCTTCTCGGGTTAGCCTACGAGCAGTACTTC. Translating it yields CASSEALLGLAYEQYF.

This clone was counted a single time. The rearrangement links TRBV29-1 to TRBJ2-3, with a tentative D call TRBD1 (6 bases). Trimming pared 7 bases from V and 5 bases from J, leaving 19 bases between. The germline CDR1 and CDR2 sequences are SQVTM and ANQGSEA. The CDR3 contains 14 residues. As DNA, the CDR3 is TGCAGCGGAAGGAACAGGGCCCGGGGAGATACGCAGTATTTT. Its protein product is CSGRNRARGDTQYF.

The rearrangement joins TRBV28 to TRBJ2-7; possible D gene TRBD1, 6 bases. V lost 4 bases to trimming and J lost 13 bases, with 20 bases between them. This CDR3 is built from 13 residues. Per the germline V gene, CDR1 is MDHEN and CDR2 is SYDVKM. CDR3 nucleotides: TGTGCCAGCAGTTCAGTCGTCCGGGACACCACTTACTTC. Translated, it gives CASSSVVRDTTYF.